This entry is about one TCR beta chain. The isolated RNA, all of it, was reverse transcribed, so expressed TCRB transcripts were what got sequenced. Using immunoSEQ multiplex PCR, the repertoire was profiled, and TCRdb retains in-frame clones only, with some absent. The sample carries around 200,000 clones, about 12% recorded once. Sorted populations all exceeded 98% purity. The data were obtained in a study of beta chain features in type 1 diabetes. This CDR3 has 16 amino acids. The receptor comes from a woman between 18 and 29 years old in good health. The rearrangement joins TRBV12-2 to TRBJ1-2; the table's D call TRBD1 went unverified against the DNA. TRBV12-2 represents a pseudogene. Sequencing used central memory CD4+ T cells from blood. The CDR3 region is CASRPLQGRVPYGYTF. In DNA, the CDR3 is TGTGCAAGTCGCCCCCTCCAAGGCAGGGTGCCTTATGGCTACACCTTC.